This T cell receptor (beta chain) was recorded in a study of CD8+ T cells in alopecia areata. The junction had 7 bases not matched to a gene; V was cut back by 3 bases and J by 1 base. Germline CDR1 is LGHNA and CDR2 is YNFKEQ. The CDR3 contains 16 residues. Following RNA extraction, reverse transcription yielded cDNA that acted as the sequencing template. The method was immunoSEQ multiplex PCR; TCRdb's version includes in-frame clones alone and lacks a portion of them. The data show some 170,000 clones, about 72% seen once. This clone turned up a few times. Investigators sorted PBMCs to obtain both CD4+ and CD8+ T cells.

J is TRBJ2-7 and V is TRBV4-2; TRBD1 aligns across 9 bases. The TCR comes from a human donor with alopecia areata. Sequencing was performed on CD8+ T cells sorted from blood, taken at week 0. The CDR3: CASSQGDRGFSYEQYF. In nucleotides, the CDR3 is TGTGCCAGCAGCCAGGGAGACAGGGGGTTTTCCTACGAGCAGTACTTC.